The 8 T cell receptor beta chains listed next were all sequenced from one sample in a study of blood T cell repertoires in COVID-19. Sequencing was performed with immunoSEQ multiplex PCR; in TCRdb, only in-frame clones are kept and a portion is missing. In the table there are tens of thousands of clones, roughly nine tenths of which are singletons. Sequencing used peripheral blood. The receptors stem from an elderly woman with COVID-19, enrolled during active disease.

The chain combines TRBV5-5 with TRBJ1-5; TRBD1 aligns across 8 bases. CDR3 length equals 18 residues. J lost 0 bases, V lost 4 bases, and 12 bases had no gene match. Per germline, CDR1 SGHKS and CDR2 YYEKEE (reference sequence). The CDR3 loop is CASSPRWGTGYSNQPQHF. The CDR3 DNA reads TGTGCCAGCAGCCCAAGGTGGGGGACAGGTTATAGCAATCAGCCCCAGCATTTT.

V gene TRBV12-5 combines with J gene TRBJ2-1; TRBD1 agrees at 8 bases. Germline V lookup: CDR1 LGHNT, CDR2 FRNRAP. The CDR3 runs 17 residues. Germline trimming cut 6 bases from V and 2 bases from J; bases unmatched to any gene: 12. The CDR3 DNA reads TGTGCTAGTGGCAGGGACAGGCCTTCTTATGCCTACAATGAGCAGTTCTTC. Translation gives CASGRDRPSYAYNEQFF.

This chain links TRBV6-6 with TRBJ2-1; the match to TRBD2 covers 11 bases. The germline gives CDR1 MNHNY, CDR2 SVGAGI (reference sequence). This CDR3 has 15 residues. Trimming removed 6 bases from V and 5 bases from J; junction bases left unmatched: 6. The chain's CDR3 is CASRGTSGSDNEQFF. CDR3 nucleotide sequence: TGTGCCAGCAGAGGGACTAGCGGTTCAGACAATGAGCAGTTCTTC.

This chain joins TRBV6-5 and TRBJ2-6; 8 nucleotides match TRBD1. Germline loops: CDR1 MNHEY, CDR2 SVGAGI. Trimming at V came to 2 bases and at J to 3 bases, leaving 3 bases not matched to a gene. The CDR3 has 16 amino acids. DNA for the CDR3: TGTGCCAGCAGTTACCAGGGGGCGCATGGGGCCAACGTCCTGACTTTC. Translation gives CASSYQGAHGANVLTF.

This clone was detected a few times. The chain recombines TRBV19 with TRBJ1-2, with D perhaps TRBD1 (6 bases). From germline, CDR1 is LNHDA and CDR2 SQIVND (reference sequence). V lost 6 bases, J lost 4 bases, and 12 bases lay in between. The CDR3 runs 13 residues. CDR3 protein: CASSQDSLYGYTF. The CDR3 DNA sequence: TGTGCCAGTAGCCAGGACAGCCTCTATGGCTACACCTTC. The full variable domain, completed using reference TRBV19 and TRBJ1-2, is DGGITQSPKYLFRKEGQNVTLSCEQNLNHDAMYWYRQDPGQGLRLIYYSQIVNDFQKGDIAEGYSVSREKKESFPLTVTSAQKNPTAFYLCASSQDSLYGYTFGSGTRLTVV.

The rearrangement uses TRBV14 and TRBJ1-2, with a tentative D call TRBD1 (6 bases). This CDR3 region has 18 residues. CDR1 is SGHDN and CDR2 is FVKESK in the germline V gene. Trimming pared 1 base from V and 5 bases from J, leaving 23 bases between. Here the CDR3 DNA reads TGTGCCAGCAGCCAAGTAATATCCCCTTGGGGGGGCCGTTATGGCTACACCTTC. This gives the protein CASSQVISPWGGRYGYTF.

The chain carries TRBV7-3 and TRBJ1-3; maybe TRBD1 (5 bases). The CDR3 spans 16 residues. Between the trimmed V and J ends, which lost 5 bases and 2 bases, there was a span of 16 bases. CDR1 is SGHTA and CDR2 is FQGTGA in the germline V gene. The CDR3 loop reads CASSPGSPGAGNTIYF. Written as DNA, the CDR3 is TGTGCCAGCAGCCCCGGGTCCCCGGGGGCTGGAAACACCATATATTTT.

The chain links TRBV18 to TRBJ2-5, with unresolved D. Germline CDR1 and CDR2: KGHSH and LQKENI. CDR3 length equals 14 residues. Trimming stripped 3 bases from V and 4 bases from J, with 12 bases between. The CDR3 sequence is CASSPQNPGETQYF. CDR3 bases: TGTGCCAGCTCACCTCAAAATCCCGGAGAGACCCAGTACTTC.